The rows below give T cell receptor beta chains drawn from one sample of a study of control samples from healthy donors and cancer patients. Sequenced by immunoSEQ multiplex PCR; TCRdb stores in-frame clones only, minus some. The sample carries some 130,000 clones, approximately 92% recorded once. The source material was blood. The receptors stem from a man younger than 35 in good health. Both conserved end residues are part of each CDR3. D genes are given only for firm matches. Size is stated for part of the rows, as once, few or many counts, or as a class when the clone is expanded.

TRBV7-9	TRBJ2-3	-	-	TGTGCCAGCAGCTTAAGACAGAATACGCAGTATTTT	CASSLRQNTQYF
TRBV7-9	TRBJ2-7	-	-	TGTGCCAGCTCGGTAGGGGGGGGCTACGAGCAGTACTTC	CASSVGGGYEQYF
TRBV6-2/TRBV6-3	TRBJ1-1	-	-	TGTGCCAGCAGTGGTGGATCGTGGACTGAAGCTTTCTTT	CASSGGSWTEAFF
TRBV10-3	TRBJ1-1	-	-	TGTGCCATCACCTCCACTATGAACACTGAAGCTTTCTTT	CAITSTMNTEAFF
TRBV28	TRBJ1-5	few	-	TGTGCCAGCAATGACAGAGACAATCAGCCCCAGCATTTT	CASNDRDNQPQHF
TRBV30	TRBJ1-5	once	-	TGTGCCTGGAGTGTGGGGCAGGGCATCAATCAGCCCCAGCATTTT	CAWSVGQGINQPQHF
TRBV10-1	TRBJ2-1	-	-	TGCGCCAGCAGTGATGGCGTTAGGCCCCACAATGAGCAGTTCTTC	CASSDGVRPHNEQFF
TRBV27	TRBJ1-1	-	-	TGTGCCAGCAAACAAATGGCGGGGGGGAATGCGATGAACACTGAAGCTTTCTTT	CASKQMAGGNAMNTEAFF
TRBV11-2	TRBJ1-1	-	-	TGTGCCAGCAGCTACCGGAGGACTGAAGCTTTCTTT	CASSYRRTEAFF
TRBV24-1	TRBJ2-1	-	TRBD1	TGTGCCACCAGTGACCTTCGGACAGGGCCGGGGAATGAGCAGTTCTTC	CATSDLRTGPGNEQFF
TRBV6-6	TRBJ2-3	-	-	TGTGCCAGCAGTTTTACCCAAACAGATACGCAGTATTTT	CASSFTQTDTQYF
TRBV6-6	TRBJ1-3	-	TRBD1	TGTGCCAGCAGAGGTACCGGGACAGCAGCTGGAAACACCATATATTTT	CASRGTGTAAGNTIYF
TRBV4-1	TRBJ2-3	-	TRBD2	TGCGCCAGCAGTCCACTAGCGGGAGACGCAGATACGCAGTATTTT	CASSPLAGDADTQYF
TRBV27	TRBJ2-1	-	-	TGTGCCAGCAGTATCCCGACAGGGAGGAATGAGCAGTTCTTC	CASSIPTGRNEQFF
TRBV4-3	TRBJ2-5	few	TRBD2	TGCGCCAGCAGCCAAGACACTAGCGGGAGTTTAAAGACCCAGTACTTC	CASSQDTSGSLKTQYF
TRBV6-6	TRBJ2-3	-	TRBD1	TGTGCCAGCAGTTTAGCAGGGGGAGATACGCAGTATTTT	CASSLAGGDTQYF
TRBV28	TRBJ2-2	-	-	TGTGCCAGCAGTTTATGGCTAAGGGCGGAACCAGGGGAGCTGTTTTTT	CASSLWLRAEPGELFF
TRBV15	TRBJ2-7	-	TRBD2	TGTGCCACCAGCAGAGCAAGCGGGGGGTCCTACGAGCAGTACTTC	CATSRASGGSYEQYF
TRBV29-1	TRBJ1-2	once	-	TGCAGCGTAAGTCCCGGGTACGGCTACACCTTC	CSVSPGYGYTF
TRBV12-5	TRBJ1-1	-	-	TGTGCTAGTGCCCGTGACTCGAACACTGAAGCTTTCTTT	CASARDSNTEAFF
TRBV9	TRBJ2-5	-	-	TGTGCCAGCAGCCCCGGGACGGTACAAGAGACCCAGTACTTC	CASSPGTVQETQYF
TRBV11-2	TRBJ1-4	-	TRBD1	TGTGCCAGCAGCTTATGGACAGGATCGGTAAAACTGTTTTTT	CASSLWTGSVKLFF
TRBV11-3	TRBJ1-1	few	-	TGTGCCAGCAGTCCCAACTCTTGGTGGGCTTTCTTT	CASSPNSWWAFF
TRBV7-2	TRBJ2-1	-	TRBD2	TGTGCCAGCAGCTCCGGGGGACTAGCGGGAGTATATGAGCAGTTCTTC	CASSSGGLAGVYEQFF
TRBV10-3	TRBJ2-1	-	TRBD2	TGTGCCATCAGTTGGACTAGCGGGGGTAACAATGAGCAGTTCTTC	CAISWTSGGNNEQFF
TRBV7-9	TRBJ1-4	-	TRBD1	TGTGCCAGCAGCTTAGGACGTACAGGGGGCGCGGGTAATGAAAAACTGTTTTTT	CASSLGRTGGAGNEKLFF
TRBV4-1	TRBJ2-1	-	-	TGCGCCAGCAAACCCTCCCCTAGCGCCTACAATGAGCAGTTCTTC	CASKPSPSAYNEQFF
TRBV14	TRBJ2-1	-	TRBD1	TGTGCCAGCAGCCAAGGGTTTCGCGGGACAGGGCCAGACAATGAGCAGTTCTTC	CASSQGFRGTGPDNEQFF
TRBV24-1	TRBJ2-7	-	-	TGTGCCACCAGTGACCCAGACGGCTACGAGCAGTACTTC	CATSDPDGYEQYF
TRBV5-6	TRBJ1-1	-	TRBD1	TGTGCCAGCAGCTTTGACAGGGTCCCTGAAGCTTTCTTT	CASSFDRVPEAFF
TRBV2	TRBJ2-5	-	TRBD2	TGTGCCAGCAGTGACCTGACTAGCGGGGGAGGAGAGACCCAGTACTTC	CASSDLTSGGGETQYF
TRBV29-1	TRBJ2-3	-	-	TGCAGCGTCGCTTACAGGGTCCCAGATACGCAGTATTTT	CSVAYRVPDTQYF
TRBV5-5	TRBJ2-7	-	TRBD1	TGTGCCAGCAGCAACCGGGACAGGGGCTACGAGCAGTACTTC	CASSNRDRGYEQYF
TRBV11-2	TRBJ2-3	-	TRBD2	TGTGCCAGCAGCCCCGGACTAGCGGACTCCAGGAGGACAGATACGCAGTATTTT	CASSPGLADSRRTDTQYF
TRBV6-1	TRBJ1-4	-	TRBD1	TGTGCCAGCAGTGACGACAGGGGGCAAGGTGTAAAACTGTTTTTT	CASSDDRGQGVKLFF
TRBV1	TRBJ2-5	-	-	TGCACCAGCAGCCATTATGCGGGAGCGCGACAGACCCAGTACTTC	CTSSHYAGARQTQYF
TRBV13	TRBJ2-1	-	TRBD2	TGTGCCAGCGTTAATAGCGGGGGGGACAATGAGCAGTTCTTC	CASVNSGGDNEQFF
TRBV27	TRBJ2-7	-	TRBD2	TGTGCCAGCAGTTTCGGGAGGGACGAGCAGTACTTC	CASSFGRDEQYF
TRBV6-6	TRBJ2-1	-	TRBD1	TGTGCCAGCAGTTCAGGGACAGGGGACTACAATGAGCAGTTCTTC	CASSSGTGDYNEQFF
TRBV9	TRBJ1-3	-	-	TGTGCCAGCAGCGTAGACCCCAGGGGCTCTGGAAACACCATATATTTT	CASSVDPRGSGNTIYF
TRBV7-2	TRBJ2-1	-	-	TGTGCCAGCAGCTTACGAGGGGGAGTCTACAATGAGCAGTTCTTC	CASSLRGGVYNEQFF
TRBV4-1	TRBJ1-6	once	-	TGCGCCAGCAGCCGACGGGCCCTGGATTCACCCCTCCACTTT	CASSRRALDSPLHF
TRBV5-1	TRBJ1-4	-	TRBD1	TGCGCCAGCAGCCCGGGACAGGGGGGATATAATGAAAAACTGTTTTTT	CASSPGQGGYNEKLFF
TRBV5-4	TRBJ1-1	-	-	TGTGCCAGCAGCCGGTGGGGGGCTGAGTCAGCTTTCTTT	CASSRWGAESAFF
TRBV5-1	TRBJ2-2	-	TRBD1	TGCGCCAGCAGCTATCCGGGACAGGGGGCCGAAGCGAACACCGGGGAGCTGTTTTTT	CASSYPGQGAEANTGELFF